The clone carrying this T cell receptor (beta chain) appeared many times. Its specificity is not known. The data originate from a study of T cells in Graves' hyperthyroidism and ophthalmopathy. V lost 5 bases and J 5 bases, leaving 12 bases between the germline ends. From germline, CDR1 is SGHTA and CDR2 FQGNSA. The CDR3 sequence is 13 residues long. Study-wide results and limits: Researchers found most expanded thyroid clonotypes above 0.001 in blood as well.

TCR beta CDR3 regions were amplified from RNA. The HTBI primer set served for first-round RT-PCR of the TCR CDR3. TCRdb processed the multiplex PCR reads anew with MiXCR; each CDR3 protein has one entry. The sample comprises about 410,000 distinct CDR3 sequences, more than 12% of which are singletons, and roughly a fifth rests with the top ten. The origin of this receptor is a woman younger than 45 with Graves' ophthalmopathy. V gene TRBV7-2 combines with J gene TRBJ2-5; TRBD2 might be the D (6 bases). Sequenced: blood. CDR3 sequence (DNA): TGTGCCAGCAGCCCTGCGGGGATCGAGACCCAGTACTTC. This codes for CASSPAGIETQYF.